This T cell receptor (beta chain) was captured in a study of T-cell reconstitution after alpha-beta-depleted transplantation in children. As concerns this clonotype: The antigen is undetermined.

Findings and limits, study-wide: It was surviving recipient T cells and thymic progenitors that gave some patients high TCRbeta diversity at day 60. By one year post-transplant, T-cell counts and diversity largely arose from T cells that were newly produced. Roughly two months post-transplant, alpha-beta T cells reportedly originated from several hundred graft clones that had expanded.

CDR1 is SGHRS and CDR2 is YFSETQ in the germline V gene. The CDR3 has 16 residues. With V trimmed by 0 bases and J by 4 bases, 9 bases remained unmatched. Unique molecular identifiers tagged the TCRbeta library. TCRdb processed the PCR reads anew with MiXCR; each CDR3 protein has one entry. The data hold about 980,000 distinct CDR3 sequences, with about 26% observed a single time. The chain couples TRBV5-1 to TRBJ1-2; 7 positions match TRBD1. The clonotype originates from a boy younger than two who had a stem cell transplant for SCID, so the T cells may come from the graft donor. The material sequenced was PBMCs, mostly from graft donor cells, taken 360 days after TCRalphabeta/CD19-depleted stem cell transplant. The CDR3 reads CASSLEAGTVTYGYTF. DNA for the CDR3: TGCGCCAGCAGCTTGGAGGCCGGGACAGTAACCTATGGCTACACCTTC.